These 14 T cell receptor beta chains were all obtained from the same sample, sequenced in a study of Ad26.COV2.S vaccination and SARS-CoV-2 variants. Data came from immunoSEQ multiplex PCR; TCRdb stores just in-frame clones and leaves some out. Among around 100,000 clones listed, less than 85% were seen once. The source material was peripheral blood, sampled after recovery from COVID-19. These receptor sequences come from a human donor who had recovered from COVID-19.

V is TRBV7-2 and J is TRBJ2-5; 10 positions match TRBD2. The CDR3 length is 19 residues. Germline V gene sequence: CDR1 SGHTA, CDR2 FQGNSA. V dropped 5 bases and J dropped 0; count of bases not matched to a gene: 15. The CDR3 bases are TGTGCCAGCAGCCCCGACACCAAGACTAGCGGGCCCGACCAAGAGACCCAGTACTTC. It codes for CASSPDTKTSGPDQETQYF.

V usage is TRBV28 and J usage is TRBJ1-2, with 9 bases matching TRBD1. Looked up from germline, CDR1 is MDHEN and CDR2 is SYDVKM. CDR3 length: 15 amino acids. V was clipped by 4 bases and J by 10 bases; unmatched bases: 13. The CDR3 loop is CASSSLQGAKSAYTF. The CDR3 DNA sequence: TGTGCCAGCAGTTCTCTACAGGGGGCGAAGAGCGCCTACACCTTC.

CDR3 residues: CASSYVHGDTQYF. The CDR3 DNA follows: TGTGCCAGCAGTTACGTACATGGAGATACGCAGTATTTT. The chain joins TRBV6-5 to TRBJ2-3; D uncertain. The V end was cut by 2 bases, the J end by 5 bases, with 8 bases between. This CDR3 is built from 13 residues. The germline CDR1 and CDR2 sequences are MNHEY and SVGAGI.

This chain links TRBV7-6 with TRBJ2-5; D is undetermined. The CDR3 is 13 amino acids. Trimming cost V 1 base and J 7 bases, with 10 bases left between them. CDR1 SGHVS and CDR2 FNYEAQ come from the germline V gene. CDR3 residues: CASSLESGRTQYF. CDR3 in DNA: TGTGCCAGCAGCTTAGAGTCCGGTAGGACCCAGTACTTC.

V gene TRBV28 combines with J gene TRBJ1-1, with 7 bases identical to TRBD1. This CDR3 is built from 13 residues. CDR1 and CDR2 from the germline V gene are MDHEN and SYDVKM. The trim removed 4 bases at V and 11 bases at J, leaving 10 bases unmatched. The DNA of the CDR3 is TGTGCCAGCAGTTCACGAAAGGGGGCGGTGGCTTTCTTT. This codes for CASSSRKGAVAFF. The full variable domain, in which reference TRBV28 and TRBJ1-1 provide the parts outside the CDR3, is DVKVTQSSRYLVKRTGEKVFLECVQDMDHENMFWYRQDPGLGLRLIYFSYDVKMKEKGDIPEGYSVSREKKERFSLILESASTNQTSMYLCASSSRKGAVAFFGQGTRLTVV.

CDR3 amino acids: CASSQGDRGVEKLFF. The CDR3, as DNA: TGCGCCAGCAGCCAAGGAGACAGGGGCGTTGAAAAACTGTTTTTT. The V call is TRBV4-1, the J call TRBJ1-4; 8 bases map to TRBD1. V shed 1 base, J shed 7 bases, and the junction held 5 bases outside the gene matches. The CDR3 consists of 15 residues. Per germline, CDR1 MGHRA and CDR2 YSYEKL.

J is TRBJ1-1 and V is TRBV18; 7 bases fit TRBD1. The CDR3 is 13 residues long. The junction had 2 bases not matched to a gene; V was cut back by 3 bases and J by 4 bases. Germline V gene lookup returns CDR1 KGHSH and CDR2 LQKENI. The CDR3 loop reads CASSPSGGTEAFF. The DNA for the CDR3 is TGTGCCAGCTCACCCTCAGGGGGCACTGAAGCTTTCTTT.

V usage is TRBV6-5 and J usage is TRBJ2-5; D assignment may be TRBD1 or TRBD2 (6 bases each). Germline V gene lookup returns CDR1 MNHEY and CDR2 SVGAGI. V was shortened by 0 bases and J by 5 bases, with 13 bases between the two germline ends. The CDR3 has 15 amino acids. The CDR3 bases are TGTGCCAGCAGTTACTCCCCGGGGGCAGGGGAGACCCAGTACTTC. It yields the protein CASSYSPGAGETQYF.

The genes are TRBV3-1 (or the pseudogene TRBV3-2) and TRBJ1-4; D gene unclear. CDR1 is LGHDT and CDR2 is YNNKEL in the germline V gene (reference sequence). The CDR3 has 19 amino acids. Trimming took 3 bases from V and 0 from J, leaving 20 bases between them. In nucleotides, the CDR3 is TGTGCCAGCAGCCACAAGGCACGGAGACAACTAGCAACTAATGAAAAACTGTTTTTT. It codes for CASSHKARRQLATNEKLFF.

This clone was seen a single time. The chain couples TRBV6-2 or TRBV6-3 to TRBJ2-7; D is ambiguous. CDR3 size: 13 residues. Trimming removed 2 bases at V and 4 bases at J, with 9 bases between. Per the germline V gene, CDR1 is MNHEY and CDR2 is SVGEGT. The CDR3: CASSYHGWYEQYF. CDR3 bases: TGTGCCAGCAGTTACCACGGGTGGTACGAGCAGTACTTC.

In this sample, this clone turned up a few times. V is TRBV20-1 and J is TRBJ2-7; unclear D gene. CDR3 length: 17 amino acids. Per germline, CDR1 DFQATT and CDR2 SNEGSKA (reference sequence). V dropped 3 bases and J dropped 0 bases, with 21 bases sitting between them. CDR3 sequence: CSASSRSGGSFSYEQYF. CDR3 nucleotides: TGCAGTGCTAGTTCAAGGTCGGGCGGCTCCTTCTCCTACGAGCAGTACTTC.

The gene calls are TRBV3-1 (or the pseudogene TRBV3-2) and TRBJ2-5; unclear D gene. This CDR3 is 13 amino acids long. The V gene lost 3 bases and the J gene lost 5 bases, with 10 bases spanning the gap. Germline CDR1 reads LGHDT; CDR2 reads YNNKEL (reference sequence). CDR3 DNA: TGTGCCAGCAGCCAGGTCGACACGGAGACCCAGTACTTC. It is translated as CASSQVDTETQYF.

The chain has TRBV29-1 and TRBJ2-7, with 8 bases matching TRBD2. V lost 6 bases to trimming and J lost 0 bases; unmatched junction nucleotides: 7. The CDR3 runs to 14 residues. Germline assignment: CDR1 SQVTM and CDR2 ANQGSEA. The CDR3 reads CSVRIAGSSYEQYF. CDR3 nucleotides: TGCAGCGTGCGTATAGCGGGGAGCTCCTACGAGCAGTACTTC.

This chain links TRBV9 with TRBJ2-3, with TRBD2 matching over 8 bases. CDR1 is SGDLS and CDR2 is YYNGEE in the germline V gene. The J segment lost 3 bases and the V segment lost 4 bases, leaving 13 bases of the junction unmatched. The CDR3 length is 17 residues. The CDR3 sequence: CASSRGGSGIGTDTQYF. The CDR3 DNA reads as TGTGCCAGCAGCCGGGGGGGCTCGGGGATAGGGACAGATACGCAGTATTTT.